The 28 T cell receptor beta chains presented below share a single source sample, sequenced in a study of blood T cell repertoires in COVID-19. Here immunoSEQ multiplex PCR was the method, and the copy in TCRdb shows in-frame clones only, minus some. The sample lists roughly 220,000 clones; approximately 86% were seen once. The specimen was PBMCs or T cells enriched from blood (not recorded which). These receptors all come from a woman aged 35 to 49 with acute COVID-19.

In DNA, the CDR3 is TGTGCCAGCTCACCAAGGGACAGGGCCGGAAGAACCTATGGCTACACCTTC. This encodes CASSPRDRAGRTYGYTF. The chain links TRBV18 to TRBJ1-2; 9 positions agree with TRBD1. CDR3 size: 17 residues. The V gene's germline CDR1 is KGHSH and CDR2 LQKENI. The V segment lost 2 bases and the J segment 4 bases; nucleotides outside the gene matches: 11. Full variable domain (remainder filled in from reference TRBV18 and TRBJ1-2): NAGVMQNPRHLVRRRGQEARLRCSPMKGHSHVYWYRQLPEEGLKFMVYLQKENIIDESGMPKERFSAEFPKEGPSILRIQQVVRGDSAAYFCASSPRDRAGRTYGYTFGSGTRLTVV.

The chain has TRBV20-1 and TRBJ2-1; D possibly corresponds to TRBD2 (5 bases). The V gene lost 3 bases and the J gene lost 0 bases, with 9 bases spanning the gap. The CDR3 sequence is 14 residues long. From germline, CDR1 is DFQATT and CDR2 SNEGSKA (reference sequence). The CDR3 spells CSASSEISYNEQFF. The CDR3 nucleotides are TGCAGTGCTAGTAGCGAGATCTCCTACAATGAGCAGTTCTTC.

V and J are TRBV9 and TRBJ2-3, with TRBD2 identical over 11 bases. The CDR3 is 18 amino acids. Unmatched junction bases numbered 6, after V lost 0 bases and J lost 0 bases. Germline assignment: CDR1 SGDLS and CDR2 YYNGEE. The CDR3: CASSVGRLAGTSTDTQYF. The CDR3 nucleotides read TGTGCCAGCAGCGTAGGGAGACTAGCGGGGACTAGCACAGATACGCAGTATTTT.

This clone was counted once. The CDR3 region has the DNA TGTGCCAGTAGTATCCCTAGCGGACTACGCTCCTACAATGAGCAGTTCTTC. Amino acid sequence: CASSIPSGLRSYNEQFF. This sequence joins TRBV19 and TRBJ2-1; TRBD2 agrees at 7 bases. CDR3 length: 17 amino acids. Germline CDR1 reads LNHDA; CDR2 reads SQIVND (reference sequence). V gave up 3 bases and J gave up 0 bases; unmatched junction bases: 8.

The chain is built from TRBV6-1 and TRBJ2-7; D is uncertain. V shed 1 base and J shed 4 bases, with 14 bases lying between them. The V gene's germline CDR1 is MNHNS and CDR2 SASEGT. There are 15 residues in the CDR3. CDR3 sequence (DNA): TGTGCCAGCAGTGAAGTTCCGGGTATTGGTTACGAGCAGTACTTC. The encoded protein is CASSEVPGIGYEQYF.

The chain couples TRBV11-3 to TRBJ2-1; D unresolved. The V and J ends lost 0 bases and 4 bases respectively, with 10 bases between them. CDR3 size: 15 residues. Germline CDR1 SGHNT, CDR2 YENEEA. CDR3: CASSLDYSRYNEQFF. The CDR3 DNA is TGTGCCAGCAGCTTAGACTACAGTAGGTACAATGAGCAGTTCTTC.

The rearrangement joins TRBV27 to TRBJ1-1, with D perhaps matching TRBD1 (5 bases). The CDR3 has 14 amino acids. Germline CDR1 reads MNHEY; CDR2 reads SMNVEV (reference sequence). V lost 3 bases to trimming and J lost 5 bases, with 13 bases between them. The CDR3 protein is CASSFMRDGTEAFF. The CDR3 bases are TGTGCCAGCAGTTTCATGCGGGACGGGACTGAAGCTTTCTTT.

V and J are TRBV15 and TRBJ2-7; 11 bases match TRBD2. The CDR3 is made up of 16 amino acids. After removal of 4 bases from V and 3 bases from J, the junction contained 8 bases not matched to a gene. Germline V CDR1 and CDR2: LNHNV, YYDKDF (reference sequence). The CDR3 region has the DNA TGTGCCACCAGCAAAGCCGGGACTAGCGGCAACTACGAGCAGTACTTC. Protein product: CATSKAGTSGNYEQYF.

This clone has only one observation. In DNA, the CDR3 is TGCGCCAGCAGTCAATATAAGGAAAGGGGCCCGTCCTACAATGAGCAGTTCTTC. This encodes CASSQYKERGPSYNEQFF. This chain uses TRBV23-1 with TRBJ2-1; D may be TRBD1 (5 bases). TRBV23-1 is recorded as an ORF, its role being uncertain. The length of the CDR3 is 18 residues. Trimming took 1 base from V and 1 from J, leaving 17 bases between them.

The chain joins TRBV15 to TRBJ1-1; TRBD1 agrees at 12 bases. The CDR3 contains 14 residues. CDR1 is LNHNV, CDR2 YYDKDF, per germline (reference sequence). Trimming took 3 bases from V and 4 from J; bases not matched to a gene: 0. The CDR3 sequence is CATSRGQGATEAFF. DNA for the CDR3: TGTGCCACCAGCAGGGGACAGGGGGCCACTGAAGCTTTCTTT. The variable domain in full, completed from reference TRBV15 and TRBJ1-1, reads DAMVIQNPRYQVTQFGKPVTLSCSQTLNHNVMYWYQQKSSQAPKLLFHYYDKDFNNEADTPDNFQSRRPNTSFCFLDIRSPGLGDTAMYLCATSRGQGATEAFFGQGTRLTVV.

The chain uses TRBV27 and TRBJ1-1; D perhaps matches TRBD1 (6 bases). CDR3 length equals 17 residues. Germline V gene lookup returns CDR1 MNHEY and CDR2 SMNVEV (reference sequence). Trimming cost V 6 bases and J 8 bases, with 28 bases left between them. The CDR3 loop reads CASSPLYSVGGAVEAFF. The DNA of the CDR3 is TGTGCCAGCAGCCCTCTCTATTCCGTGGGGGGGGCCGTAGAAGCTTTCTTT.

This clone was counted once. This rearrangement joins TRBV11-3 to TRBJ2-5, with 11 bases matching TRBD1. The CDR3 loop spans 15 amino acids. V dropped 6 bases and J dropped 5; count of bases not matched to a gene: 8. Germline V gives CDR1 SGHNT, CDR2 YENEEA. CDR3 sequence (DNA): TGTGCCAGCAGTCAAGGACAGGGGGCTTATGAGACCCAGTACTTC. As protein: CASSQGQGAYETQYF.

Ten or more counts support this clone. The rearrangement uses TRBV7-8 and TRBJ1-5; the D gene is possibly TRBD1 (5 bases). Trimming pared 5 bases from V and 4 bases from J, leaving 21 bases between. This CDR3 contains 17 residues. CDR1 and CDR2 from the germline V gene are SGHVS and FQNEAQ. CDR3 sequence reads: CASSPPGGREGNQPQHF. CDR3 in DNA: TGTGCCAGCAGCCCTCCCGGGGGGAGGGAGGGGAATCAGCCCCAGCATTTT. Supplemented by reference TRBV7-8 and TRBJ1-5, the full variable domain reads GAGVSQSPRYKVAKRGQDVALRCDPISGHVSLFWYQQALGQGPEFLTYFQNEAQLDKSGLPSDRFFAERPEGSVSTLKIQRTQQEDSAVYLCASSPPGGREGNQPQHFGDGTRLSIL.

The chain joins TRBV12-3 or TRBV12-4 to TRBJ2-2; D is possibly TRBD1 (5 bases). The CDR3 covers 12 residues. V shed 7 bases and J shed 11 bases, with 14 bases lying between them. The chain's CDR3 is CASTQGLLELFF. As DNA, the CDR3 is TGTGCCAGCACGCAGGGTCTGTTAGAGCTGTTTTTT.

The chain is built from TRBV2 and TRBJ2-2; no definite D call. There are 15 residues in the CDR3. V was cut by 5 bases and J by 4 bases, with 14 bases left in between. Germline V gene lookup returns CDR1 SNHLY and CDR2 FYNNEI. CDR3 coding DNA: TGTGCCAGCAGTCCGACGGATACGGGCACCGGGGAGCTGTTTTTT. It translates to CASSPTDTGTGELFF.

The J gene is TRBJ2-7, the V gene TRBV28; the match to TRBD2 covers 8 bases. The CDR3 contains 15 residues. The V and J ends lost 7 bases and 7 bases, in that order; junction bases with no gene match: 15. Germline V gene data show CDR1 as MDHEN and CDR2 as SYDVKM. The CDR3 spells CASNPLTKRGGEQYF. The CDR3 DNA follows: TGTGCCAGCAATCCCCTCACGAAACGGGGGGGGGAGCAGTACTTC.

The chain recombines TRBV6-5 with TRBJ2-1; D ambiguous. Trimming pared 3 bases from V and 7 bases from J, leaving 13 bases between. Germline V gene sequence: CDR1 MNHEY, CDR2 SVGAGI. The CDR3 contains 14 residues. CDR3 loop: CASSYEVAGNEQFF. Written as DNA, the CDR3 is TGTGCCAGCAGTTATGAGGTAGCTGGTAATGAGCAGTTCTTC.

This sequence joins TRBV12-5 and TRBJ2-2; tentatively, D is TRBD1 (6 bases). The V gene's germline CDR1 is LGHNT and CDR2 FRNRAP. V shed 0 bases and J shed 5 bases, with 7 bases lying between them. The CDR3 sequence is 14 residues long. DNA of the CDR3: TGTGCTAGTGGTTTGGTAAGGGGGACCGGGGAGCTGTTTTTT. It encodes CASGLVRGTGELFF.

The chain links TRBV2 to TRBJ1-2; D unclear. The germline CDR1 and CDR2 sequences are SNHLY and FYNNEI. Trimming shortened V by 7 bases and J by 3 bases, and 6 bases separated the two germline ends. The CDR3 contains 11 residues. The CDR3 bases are TGTGCCAGCATTGACTACTATGGCTACACCTTC. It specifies CASIDYYGYTF.

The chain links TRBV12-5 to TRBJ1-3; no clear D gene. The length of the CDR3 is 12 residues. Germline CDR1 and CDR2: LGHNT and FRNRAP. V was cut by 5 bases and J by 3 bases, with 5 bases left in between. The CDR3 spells CASGVDGNTIYF. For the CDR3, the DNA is TGTGCTAGTGGTGTAGATGGAAACACCATATATTTT.

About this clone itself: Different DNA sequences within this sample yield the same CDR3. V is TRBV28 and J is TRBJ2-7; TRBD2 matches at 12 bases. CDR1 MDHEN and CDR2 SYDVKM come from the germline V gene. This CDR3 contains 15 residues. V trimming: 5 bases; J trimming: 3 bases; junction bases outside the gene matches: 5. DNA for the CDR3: TGTGCCAGCAGTCCCCGGACTAGCGGGAACTACGAGCAGTACTTC. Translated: CASSPRTSGNYEQYF.

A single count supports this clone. CDR3 amino acids: CATSRDIYQPQHF. For the CDR3, the DNA is TGTGCCACCTCCCGGGACATTTATCAGCCCCAGCATTTT. J is TRBJ1-5 and V is TRBV19, with D possibly matching TRBD1 (6 bases). This CDR3 contains 13 residues. V was trimmed by 10 bases and J by 5 bases, leaving 15 bases between them. From germline, CDR1 is LNHDA and CDR2 SQIVND (reference sequence).

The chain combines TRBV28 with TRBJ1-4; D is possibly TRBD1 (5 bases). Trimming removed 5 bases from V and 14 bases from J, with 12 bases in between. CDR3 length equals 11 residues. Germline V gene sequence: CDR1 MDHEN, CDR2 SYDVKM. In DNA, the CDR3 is TGTGCCAGCAGTCCCTCGGGGGTCCTGTTTTTT. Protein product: CASSPSGVLFF. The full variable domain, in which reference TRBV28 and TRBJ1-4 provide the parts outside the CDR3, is DVKVTQSSRYLVKRTGEKVFLECVQDMDHENMFWYRQDPGLGLRLIYFSYDVKMKEKGDIPEGYSVSREKKERFSLILESASTNQTSMYLCASSPSGVLFFGSGTQLSVL.

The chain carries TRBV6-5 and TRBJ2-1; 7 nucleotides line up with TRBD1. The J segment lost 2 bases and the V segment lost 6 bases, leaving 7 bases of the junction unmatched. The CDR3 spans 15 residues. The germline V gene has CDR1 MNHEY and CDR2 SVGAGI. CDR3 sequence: CASRTGTWTYNEQFF. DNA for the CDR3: TGTGCCAGCAGGACAGGGACATGGACCTACAATGAGCAGTTCTTC.

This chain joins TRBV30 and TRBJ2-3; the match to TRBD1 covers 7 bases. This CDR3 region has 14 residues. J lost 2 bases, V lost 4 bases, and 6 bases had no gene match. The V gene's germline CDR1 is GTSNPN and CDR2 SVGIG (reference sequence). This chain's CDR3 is CAWTETGYTDTQYF. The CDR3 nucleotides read TGTGCCTGGACTGAGACAGGGTACACAGATACGCAGTATTTT.

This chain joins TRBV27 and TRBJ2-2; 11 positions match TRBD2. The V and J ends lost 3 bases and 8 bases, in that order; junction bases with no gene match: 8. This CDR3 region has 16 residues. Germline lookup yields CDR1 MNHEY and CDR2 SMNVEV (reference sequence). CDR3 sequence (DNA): TGTGCCAGCAGTTTTCGCCTAGCGGGAGGATCGGGGGAGCTGTTTTTT. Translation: CASSFRLAGGSGELFF.

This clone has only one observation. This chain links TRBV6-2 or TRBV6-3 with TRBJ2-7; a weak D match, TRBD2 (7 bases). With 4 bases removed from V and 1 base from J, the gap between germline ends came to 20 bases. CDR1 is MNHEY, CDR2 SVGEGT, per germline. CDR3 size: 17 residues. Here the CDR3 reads CASSLQQQGGESYEQYF. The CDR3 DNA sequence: TGTGCCAGCAGTTTACAACAACAGGGAGGGGAATCCTACGAGCAGTACTTC.

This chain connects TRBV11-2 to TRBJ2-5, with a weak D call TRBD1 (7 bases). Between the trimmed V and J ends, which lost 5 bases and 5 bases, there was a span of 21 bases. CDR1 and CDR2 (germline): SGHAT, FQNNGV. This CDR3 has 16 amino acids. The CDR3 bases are TGTGCCAGCAGCATCCCGGCAGGGGGAGGCGGGGAGACCCAGTACTTC. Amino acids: CASSIPAGGGGETQYF.